This TCR beta chain was sequenced in a study of blood T cells in healthy people across ages. Overall study results and limits: Total diversity from one million sequenced T cells was likely underestimated.

Every sample yielded at least 7 million isolated PBMCs. This CDR3 is 14 amino acids long. Germline V gene data show CDR1 as LNHDA and CDR2 as SQIVND (reference sequence). The V gene end was trimmed by 6 bases and the J gene end by 4 bases; junction bases not matched to a gene: 4. Combining a sample-barcoded 5' primer with a J-beta primer mix, a second PCR ran for 7 to 11 cycles. Every sample gave at least 3 million paired-end reads containing CDR3. TCRdb reprocessed the 5' RACE reads via MiXCR and lists one record per CDR3 protein. This table has hundreds of thousands of distinct CDR3 sequences, roughly 53% appearing once. This clonotype was seen a few times. Its specificity is unknown.

Input material: blood. V and J are TRBV19 and TRBJ2-7, with 12 bases lining up with TRBD2. The source of this sequence is a man between 60 and 75 years old in good health. CDR3 in amino acids: CASSQLAGGYEQYF. CDR3 nucleotide sequence: TGTGCCAGTAGCCAACTAGCGGGAGGATACGAGCAGTACTTC.